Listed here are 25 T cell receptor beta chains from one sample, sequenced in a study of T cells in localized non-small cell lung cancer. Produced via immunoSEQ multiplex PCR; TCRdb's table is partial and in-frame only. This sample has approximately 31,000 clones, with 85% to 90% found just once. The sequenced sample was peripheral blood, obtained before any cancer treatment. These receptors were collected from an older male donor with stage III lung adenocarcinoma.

The CDR3 region has the DNA TGTGCCACCGCCCGGGGGGAGACCCAGTACTTC. It translates to CATARGETQYF. The chain couples TRBV6-6 to TRBJ2-5, with D maybe TRBD2 (6 bases). This CDR3 is built from 11 residues. Per the germline V gene, CDR1 is MNHNY and CDR2 is SVGAGI (reference sequence). With 10 bases removed from V and 5 bases from J, the gap between germline ends came to 11 bases.

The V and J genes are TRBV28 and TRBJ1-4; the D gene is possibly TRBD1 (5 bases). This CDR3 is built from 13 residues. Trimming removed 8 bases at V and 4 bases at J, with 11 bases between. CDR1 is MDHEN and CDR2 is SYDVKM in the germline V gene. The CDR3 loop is CASVRGINEKLFF. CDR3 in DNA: TGTGCCAGCGTGAGGGGAATTAATGAAAAACTGTTTTTT.

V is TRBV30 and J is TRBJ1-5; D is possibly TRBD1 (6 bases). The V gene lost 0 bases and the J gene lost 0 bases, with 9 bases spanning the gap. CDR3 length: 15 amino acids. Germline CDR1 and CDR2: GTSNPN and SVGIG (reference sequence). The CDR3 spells CAWSVGQSSNQPQHF. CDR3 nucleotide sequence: TGTGCCTGGAGTGTAGGACAGAGTAGCAATCAGCCCCAGCATTTT.

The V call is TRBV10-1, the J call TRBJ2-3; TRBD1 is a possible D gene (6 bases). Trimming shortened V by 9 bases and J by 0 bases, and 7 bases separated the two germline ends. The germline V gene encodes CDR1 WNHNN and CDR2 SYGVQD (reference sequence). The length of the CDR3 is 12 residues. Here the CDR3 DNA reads TGCGCCAGTGGACAGAGCACAGATACGCAGTATTTT. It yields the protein CASGQSTDTQYF.

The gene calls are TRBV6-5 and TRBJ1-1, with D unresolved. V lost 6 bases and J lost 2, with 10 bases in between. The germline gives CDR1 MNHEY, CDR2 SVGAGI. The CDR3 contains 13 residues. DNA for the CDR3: TGTGCCAGCAGGAACAGATTAAACACTGAAGCTTTCTTT. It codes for CASRNRLNTEAFF.

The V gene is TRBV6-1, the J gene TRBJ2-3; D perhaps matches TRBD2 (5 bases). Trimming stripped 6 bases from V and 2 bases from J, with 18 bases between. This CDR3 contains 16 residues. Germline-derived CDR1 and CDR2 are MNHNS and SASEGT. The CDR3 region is CASSERERALTDTQYF. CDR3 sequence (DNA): TGTGCCAGCAGCGAACGGGAACGCGCTCTCACAGATACGCAGTATTTT.

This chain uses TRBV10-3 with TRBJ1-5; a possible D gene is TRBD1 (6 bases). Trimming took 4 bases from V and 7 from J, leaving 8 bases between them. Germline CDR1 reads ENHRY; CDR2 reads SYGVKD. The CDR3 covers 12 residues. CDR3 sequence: CAISVGGQPQHF. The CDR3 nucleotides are TGTGCCATCAGTGTGGGGGGCCAGCCCCAGCATTTT.

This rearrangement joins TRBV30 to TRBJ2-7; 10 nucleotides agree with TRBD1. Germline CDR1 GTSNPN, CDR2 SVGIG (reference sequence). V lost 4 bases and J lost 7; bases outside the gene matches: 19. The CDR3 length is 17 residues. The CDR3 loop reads CAWNGDRGSVGDREQYF. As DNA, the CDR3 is TGTGCCTGGAATGGGGACAGGGGTTCCGTGGGAGATCGGGAGCAGTACTTC. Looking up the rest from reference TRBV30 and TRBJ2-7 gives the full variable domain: SQTIHQWPATLVQPVGSPLSLECTVEGTSNPNLYWYRQAAGRGLQLLFYSVGIGQISSEVPQNLSASRPQDRQFILSSKKLLLSDSGFYLCAWNGDRGSVGDREQYFGPGTRLTVT.

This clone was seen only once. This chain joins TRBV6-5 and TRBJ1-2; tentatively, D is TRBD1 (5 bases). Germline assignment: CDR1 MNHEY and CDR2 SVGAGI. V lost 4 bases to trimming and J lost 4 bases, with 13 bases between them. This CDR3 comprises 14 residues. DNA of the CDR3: TGTGCCAGCAGTTCCGATGGGACGGCCTATGGCTACACCTTC. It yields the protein CASSSDGTAYGYTF.

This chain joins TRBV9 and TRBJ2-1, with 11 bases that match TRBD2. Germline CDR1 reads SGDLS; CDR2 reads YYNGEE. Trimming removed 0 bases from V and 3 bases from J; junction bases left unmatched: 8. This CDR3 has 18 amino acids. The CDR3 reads CASSVAIAGGGIYNEQFF. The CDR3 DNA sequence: TGTGCCAGCAGCGTAGCAATAGCGGGAGGGGGTATCTACAATGAGCAGTTCTTC. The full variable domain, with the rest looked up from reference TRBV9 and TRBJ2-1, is DSGVTQTPKHLITATGQRVTLRCSPRSGDLSVYWYQQSLDQGLQFLIQYYNGEERAKGNILERFSAQQFPDLHSELNLSSLELGDSALYFCASSVAIAGGGIYNEQFFGPGTRLTVL.

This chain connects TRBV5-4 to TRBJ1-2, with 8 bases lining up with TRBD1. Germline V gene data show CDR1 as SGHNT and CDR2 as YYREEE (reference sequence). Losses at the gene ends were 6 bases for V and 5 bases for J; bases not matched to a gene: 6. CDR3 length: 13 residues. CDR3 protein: CASTGQGGYGYTF. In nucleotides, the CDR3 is TGTGCCAGCACTGGACAGGGTGGATATGGCTACACCTTC.

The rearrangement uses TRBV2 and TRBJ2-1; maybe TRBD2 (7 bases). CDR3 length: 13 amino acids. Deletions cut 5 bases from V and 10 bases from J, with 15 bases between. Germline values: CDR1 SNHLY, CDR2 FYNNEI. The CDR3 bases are TGTGCCAGCAGTAAGGGGGGGGCACGGGAGCAGTTCTTC. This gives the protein CASSKGGAREQFF.

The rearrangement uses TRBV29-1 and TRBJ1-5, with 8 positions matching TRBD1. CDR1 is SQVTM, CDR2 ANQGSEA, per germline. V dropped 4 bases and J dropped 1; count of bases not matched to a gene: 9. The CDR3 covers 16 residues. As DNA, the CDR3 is TGCAGCGTTGTTTCAGGGGGCGCGGGGAGCAATCAGCCCCAGCATTTT. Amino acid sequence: CSVVSGGAGSNQPQHF.

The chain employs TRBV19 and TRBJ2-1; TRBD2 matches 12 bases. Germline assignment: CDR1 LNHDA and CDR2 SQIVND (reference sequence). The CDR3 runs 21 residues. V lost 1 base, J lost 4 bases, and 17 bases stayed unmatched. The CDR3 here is CASSIGYRGGRGLAGYNEQFF. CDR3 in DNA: TGTGCCAGTAGTATAGGGTATAGGGGGGGCAGGGGACTAGCGGGTTACAATGAGCAGTTCTTC.

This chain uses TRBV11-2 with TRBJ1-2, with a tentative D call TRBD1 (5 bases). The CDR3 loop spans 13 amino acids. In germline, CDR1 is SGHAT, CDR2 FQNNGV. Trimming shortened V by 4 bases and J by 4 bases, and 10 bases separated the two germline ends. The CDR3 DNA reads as TGTGCCAGCAGCTCCTCAGGGCCCTATGGCTACACCTTC. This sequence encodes CASSSSGPYGYTF.

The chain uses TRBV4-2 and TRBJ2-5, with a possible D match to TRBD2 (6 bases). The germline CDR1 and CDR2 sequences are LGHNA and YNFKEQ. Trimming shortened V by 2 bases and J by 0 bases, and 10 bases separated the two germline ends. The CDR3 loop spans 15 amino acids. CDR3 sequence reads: CASSQRVADQETQYF. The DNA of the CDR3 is TGTGCCAGCAGCCAAAGGGTAGCGGACCAAGAGACCCAGTACTTC.

CDR3 region: CASSNSVKEQFF. In nucleotides, the CDR3 is TGTGCCAGCAGTAACAGCGTGAAGGAGCAGTTCTTC. The chain joins TRBV6-5 to TRBJ2-1; D remains unclear. This CDR3 contains 12 residues. Per the germline V gene, CDR1 is MNHEY and CDR2 is SVGAGI. Trimming took off 5 bases at V and 10 bases at J, with 12 bases between the two ends.

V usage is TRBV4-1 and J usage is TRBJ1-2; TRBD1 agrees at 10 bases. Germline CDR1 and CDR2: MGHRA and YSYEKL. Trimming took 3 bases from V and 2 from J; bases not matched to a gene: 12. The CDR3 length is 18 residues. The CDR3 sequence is CASSQRSFRQGANYGYTF. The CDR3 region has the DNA TGCGCCAGCAGCCAGCGGTCATTTAGACAGGGGGCCAACTATGGCTACACCTTC.

This CDR3 reads CASSPSRPVNEQFF. As DNA, the CDR3 is TGCGCCAGCAGCCCCTCCCGGCCGGTCAATGAGCAGTTCTTC. This rearrangement joins TRBV5-1 to TRBJ2-1; no clear D. CDR3 size: 14 residues. CDR1 is SGHRS and CDR2 is YFSETQ in the germline V gene. Trimming cost V 4 bases and J 6 bases, with 14 bases left between them.

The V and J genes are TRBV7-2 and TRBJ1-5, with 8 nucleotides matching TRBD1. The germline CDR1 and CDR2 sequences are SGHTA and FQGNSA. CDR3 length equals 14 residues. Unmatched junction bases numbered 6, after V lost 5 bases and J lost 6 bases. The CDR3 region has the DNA TGTGCCAGCAGCCCCGGACAGGGAGCTCAGCCCCAGCATTTT. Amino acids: CASSPGQGAQPQHF.

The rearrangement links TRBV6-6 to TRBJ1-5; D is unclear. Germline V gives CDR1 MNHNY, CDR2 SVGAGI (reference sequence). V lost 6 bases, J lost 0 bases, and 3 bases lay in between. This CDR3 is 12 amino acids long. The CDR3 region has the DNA TGTGCCAGCAGCGGTAGCAATCAGCCCCAGCATTTT. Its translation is CASSGSNQPQHF.

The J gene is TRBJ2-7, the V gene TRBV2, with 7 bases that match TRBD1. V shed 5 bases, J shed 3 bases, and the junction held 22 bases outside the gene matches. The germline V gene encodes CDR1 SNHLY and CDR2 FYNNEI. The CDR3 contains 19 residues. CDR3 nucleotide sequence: TGTGCCAGCAGTAAAACCCCCGGGACAGACCTTAAGAGGGACTACGAGCAGTACTTC. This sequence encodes CASSKTPGTDLKRDYEQYF.

DNA for the CDR3: TGCGCCAGCAGTGATGGGACAGGGACTAACTATGGCTACACCTTC. It yields the protein CASSDGTGTNYGYTF. The V call is TRBV10-1, the J call TRBJ1-2, with 9 positions matching TRBD1. From germline, CDR1 is WNHNN and CDR2 SYGVQD (reference sequence). This CDR3 has 15 residues. With V trimmed by 3 bases and J by 0 bases, 2 bases remained unmatched.

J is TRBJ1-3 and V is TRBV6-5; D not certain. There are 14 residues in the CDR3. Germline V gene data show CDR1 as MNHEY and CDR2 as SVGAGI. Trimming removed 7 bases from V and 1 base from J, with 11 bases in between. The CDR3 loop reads CASKPDTSGNTIYF. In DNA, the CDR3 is TGTGCCAGCAAACCCGACACGTCTGGAAACACCATATATTTT.

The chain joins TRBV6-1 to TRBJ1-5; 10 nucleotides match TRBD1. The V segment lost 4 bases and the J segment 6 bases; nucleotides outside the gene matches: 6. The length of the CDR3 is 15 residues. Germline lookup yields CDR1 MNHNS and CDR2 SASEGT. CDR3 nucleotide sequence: TGTGCCAGCAGTGCGACAGGGGGCCAGGTTCAGCCCCAGCATTTT. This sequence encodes CASSATGGQVQPQHF.